One T cell receptor beta chain is described in this entry. Its antigen specificity is not known. It has no much larger one-base neighbor in the sample; base qualities were not kept. The data originate from a study of cytomegalovirus exposure and HLA in healthy donors (dated by TCRdb to 2016 to 2017). As for the study more broadly: An earlier analysis of approximately 590 of the donors reported 250 to 350 Gb of sequence data and 100 million to 130 million unique TCR beta sequences from some 180 million T cells. The number of typed donors differed by locus: about 620-630 for A, B, C, DRB1 and DQB1; approximately 520 for DQA1; about 600 for DPA1; and about 450 for DPB1. Among the roughly 400 genotyped donors, 81% belonged to the genetic ancestry cluster associated with self-reported Caucasian donors. In a later analysis, previously published TCR beta repertoires from 550 to 750 donors were re-analyzed and high-resolution HLA genotyping was added so that TCR occurrence patterns could be studied. Class I and class II HLA loci were covered by the typing at four-digit resolution. Across about 380 genotyped donors of the cohort, an average of about 240,000 unique TCR beta nucleotide sequences per donor were sequenced, and 15% to 20% of those sequences were non-productive. The study aimed to test whether cataloging public T cell receptors could reveal signatures of past pathogen exposure. A separate validation cohort of about 110 different subjects was used in addition to the approximately 640-subject first cohort. Rather than drawing on any new phenotypic data, the later analysis identified candidate immune exposures from TCR beta sequences and the way those sequences occurred across donors. The study used immunosequencing to profile the T cell repertoires of 600 to 850 subjects and linked those repertoires to cytomegalovirus serostatus. To decide whether each TCR beta V gene segment behaved as functional or pseudogenic, an earlier analysis of 587 of the donors relied on high-throughput TCR beta sequencing. Alongside the repertoire data, information on donor age, sex, ethnicity and CMV serostatus was compiled. A later genetic analysis took genome-wide SNP genotypes for 398 of the 666 donors and used that subset as a discovery cohort. All discovery cohort repertoires had been generated on a single sequencing platform. Five DR-DQ haplotypes were treated as single units for association and clustering because of strong linkage in the cohort. An early release covering roughly 640 HLA-typed donors comprised about 300 gigabases of sequencing data and 85 million to 100 million unique TCR sequences. High-throughput TCR immunosequencing, statistical association of individual TCRs with disease status, and machine learning were combined to predict cytomegalovirus infection status. Study-wide conclusions, independent of this receptor: At a false discovery rate of 0.05, a later analysis linked around 17,000 TCR beta sequences to specific HLA alleles. A total of 150 or so TCR beta chains were listed by the study as associated with cytomegalovirus. The cohort was sequenced for TCR beta chains only, and without alpha or paired-chain data the features that could be detected were limited. While some public TCRs were present in many individuals, most TCR sequences turned up only very rarely across donors. The classifier was reported to diagnose cytomegalovirus status with high specificity and sensitivity in both the original cohort and the validation cohort. According to a later genetic analysis, donors in an Asian-associated ancestry cluster had fewer N-insertions in productive TCRs than the roughly 670-donor mean. The 87-base-pair reads could not distinguish some IMGT-functional V segments, including TRBV6-2 and TRBV6-3, so those segments were excluded. According to the authors, the approach could potentially be generalized to other disease states and immunological phenotypes. In a later analysis, HLA-associated TCR beta chains were found to be more clonally expanded and to have lower generation probabilities than equally common non-associated chains. According to a later analysis, parvovirus B19, influenza, CMV and Epstein-Barr virus appeared linked to several top co-occurrence clusters. Seventeen rarely observed V segments, including chromosome 9 orphons, were excluded from the earlier analysis of about 500 of the donors because counts were too low. A further reported finding was that TCR beta sequences accurately predicted the HLA-A and HLA-B alleles for most subjects in the first cohort. Linkage disequilibrium might explain the correlated functional status among segregating V segments, but an unknown experimental factor could not be ruled out. Broadly in line with IMGT annotations, most TCR beta V segments showed up in productive rearrangements about 87% or about 30% of the time in an earlier analysis of about 500 of the donors. V-gene and J-gene trimming of TCR beta chains was associated with a missense DCLRE1C variant in a later genetic analysis, and the association was replicated in an independent cohort. A few of the identified cytomegalovirus-associated TCR beta chains were confirmed in vitro to be specific for cytomegalovirus antigens. The only immune exposure information available for the cohort was CMV serostatus. The sequencing pipeline was judged likely to have produced a cluster of highly shared sequence variants as a technical artifact. Sequencing depth was assumed to be roughly uniform across donors in the presence/absence analyses, though that assumption may not hold. HLA typing was unavailable for some donors at each locus, so association tests used only the typed subset. A later analysis found that TCR association rates varied across HLA loci, with DRB1 alleles showing the most associated TCRs and HLA-C alleles the fewest. When HLA alleles, especially DR and DQ, strongly co-occurred, attributing TCR associations to individual alleles was difficult. Most CMV-associated TCR beta chains appeared to be HLA-restricted in a later analysis, and the HLA associations seemed to be driven largely by CMV exposure.

The receptor library was made with the immunoSEQ multiplex PCR assay. For the multiplex PCR, a mixture combining 60 forward primers for TCR Vbeta segments and 13 reverse primers for TCR Jbeta segments was used. Amplification of the CDR3 region of rearranged TCR beta genes was performed with a multiplex PCR assay on genomic DNA. The Illumina HiSeq System was used to sequence the amplified TCR beta libraries as 87-base-pair reads. The authors processed their data as follows. In a later analysis, roughly 80 million unique TCR beta chains were counted across the approximately 640 repertoires, and around 11 million of these chains were shared by at least two donors. Raw reads were error-corrected and collapsed into unique sequences by a nearest-neighbor algorithm in which closely related sequences were merged to remove PCR and sequencing errors. V, D and J gene segments were assigned by aligning CDR3 sequences to IMGT reference sequences. For a sequence to be retained, at least a six-nucleotide match to both a V gene segment and a J gene segment was required. A rearrangement was called productive if the CDR3 had no stop codons and remained in frame with V and J, and every other rearrangement was called non-productive. Following IMGT convention, CDR3 was defined as the stretch from the second conserved V-encoded cysteine to the conserved J-encoded phenylalanine. In an earlier analysis of roughly 580 of the donors, sequences lacking an unambiguous match to a single V gene segment were excluded. In an earlier analysis of 587 of the donors, V segments were called functional above 56.7% productive rearrangements and were called segregating when the between-donor standard deviation exceeded 5%. To diagnose cytomegalovirus status from the catalog of TCR beta chain sequences, a statistical classification framework was built. V and J gene assignment, in a later analysis, came from comparing TCR nucleotide sequences with IMGT/GENE-DB human TR gene sequences. In a later analysis, CDR3 sequences and most-parsimonious VDJ recombination scenarios were assigned using the TCRdist pipeline. In a later analysis, each TCR beta chain was defined by its CDR3 amino acid sequence together with its V-gene family, and reads lacking a unique V-gene family were excluded. To address suspected cross-contamination and a sequencing artifact, a later analysis removed some 620 highly shared, low-generation-probability nucleotide sequences. In a later analysis, a clonal expansion index was calculated for each public chain from normalized within-repertoire ranks of inferred template counts. In a later analysis, generation probabilities were computed using a VDJ recombination model fitted to out-of-frame rearrangements, and the results were checked against IGoR. In a later analysis, TCR-TCR, TCR-HLA and TCR-CMV co-occurrence was scored with hypergeometric tests, and a repertoire-size bias correction was applied to TCR pairs. False discovery rates were estimated in a later analysis by permuting HLA or CMV assignments 20 times. A later analysis grouped co-occurring TCRs with DBSCAN, adding TCRdist sequence similarity when clustering within HLA-allele-positive subsets. Repertoires with fewer than 30,000 or more than 120,000 public chains, plus five repertoires with anomalous nucleotide sharing, were excluded from co-occurrence clustering. TCRdb took over this immuneACCESS table, retaining in-frame rearrangements with V and J assigned. Such tables are incomplete; in checked studies, under half of the missing clones stem from an unresolved V gene, and the remainder is unexplained. V and J calls and clone size are given by that table; D and trimming were obtained from the DNA. Counted in this sample were some 150,000 clones; 74% of them appeared once. The leading ten clones occupy around 4.1% of the sample.

The germline V gene specifies SNHLY as CDR1 and FYNNEI as CDR2. V loses 6 bases, J loses 5 bases, and the germline ends lie 10 bases apart. Including cysteine and phenylalanine, the CDR3 has 13 amino acids. Just the 39-base CDR3 DNA is kept, in frame starting at base 1. The cohort comprised around 690 healthy bone marrow donors. Cohort members were all nominally healthy when sampled, although unrecorded immune exposures were likely present. The donor tested CMV seropositive, placing the donor among the 250 to 350 seropositive members of the cohort. A peripheral blood sample was provided by each donor, and peripheral blood mononuclear cells were used for TCR beta sequencing. Genomic DNA extraction from the blood cell samples was performed with the Qiagen DNeasy Blood Extraction Kit.

The sequence was obtained from a man aged 18 to 29 in good health and CMV-seropositive. Sequenced input: PBMCs. The chain employs TRBV2 and TRBJ1-4; tentative D gene TRBD1, with 6 bases matching. The CDR3 region: CASRYRVNEKLFF. The nucleotides are TGTGCCAGCAGGTACAGGGTAAATGAAAAACTGTTTTTT.